This TCR beta chain came from a study of blood T cell repertoires in COVID-19. In the source study's methods: Amplified reference gene primers provided the basis for estimating nucleated cell counts. Here immunoSEQ multiplex PCR was the method, and the copy in TCRdb shows in-frame clones only, minus some. For V, J and clone size, that table is used; D and trimming come from the DNA. The profile covers fewer than 150,000 clones, with approximately 80% appearing a single time and roughly 9% taken by the ten largest. The V end lost 6 bases, the J end lost 0 bases, and 17 bases lay between the germline ends. The CDR3 runs 16 residues. Germline assignment: CDR1 LNHDA and CDR2 SQIVND (reference sequence).

The clonotype originates from a woman at least 80 years old in a cohort sampled during active or convalescent COVID-19. The rearrangement joins TRBV19 to TRBJ1-1; D perhaps matches TRBD1 (5 bases). The sequencing sample was made of peripheral blood. CDR3 loop: CASRSPGDPLNTEAFF. The CDR3 DNA reads TGTGCCAGTAGATCCCCGGGGGATCCTTTGAACACTGAAGCTTTCTTT. The full variable domain, rest sourced from reference TRBV19 and TRBJ1-1, is DGGITQSPKYLFRKEGQNVTLSCEQNLNHDAMYWYRQDPGQGLRLIYYSQIVNDFQKGDIAEGYSVSREKKESFPLTVTSAQKNPTAFYLCASRSPGDPLNTEAFFGQGTRLTVV.